This passage covers 14 T cell receptor beta chains from one sample sequenced in a study of shared clonotypes between healthy human individuals. Method: immunoSEQ multiplex PCR; TCRdb's copy keeps in-frame clones and lacks some. The sample has fewer than 350,000 clones; 87% are singletons. Material for sequencing was memory CD8+ T cells sorted from blood. Indicated subset: CD45RO+ cells pooled with CCR7-negative TemRA cells. Source of these receptors: a man between 18 and 35 years old in good health.

Comments on this clone: One end of the junction fails to match germline, which may point to a read error. The rearrangement uses TRBV7-7 and TRBJ2-5; D unresolved. Germline loops: CDR1 SSHAT, CDR2 FNYEAQ (reference sequence). This CDR3 spans 13 amino acids. As DNA, the CDR3 is TGTGCTAGCAGCTTAGGCCTCGAAGAGACCCAGTACTTC. It codes for CASSLGLEETQYF.

The table lists this clone with a few counts. This chain uses TRBV11-2 with TRBJ1-6; D ambiguous. The CDR3 has 13 amino acids. The germline gives CDR1 SGHAT, CDR2 FQNNGV. The V gene lost 2 bases and the J gene lost 10 bases, with 9 bases spanning the gap. The CDR3 loop reads CASSLQSPSPLHF. The CDR3 bases are TGTGCCAGCAGCTTACAGTCCCCATCACCCCTCCACTTT.

V and J are TRBV7-2 and TRBJ2-7; TRBD2 matches 7 bases. Germline V gene data show CDR1 as SGHTA and CDR2 as FQGNSA. The CDR3 contains 16 residues. V trimming: 2 bases; J trimming: 1 base; junction bases outside the gene matches: 8. CDR3 loop: CASSLRKAGVSYEQYF. The CDR3 region has the DNA TGTGCCAGCAGCTTAAGGAAGGCGGGAGTATCCTACGAGCAGTACTTC.

On this clone: This CDR3 is also generated by other DNA sequences in the sample. V and J are TRBV6-5 and TRBJ2-1, with D possibly matching TRBD2 (5 bases). Germline lookup yields CDR1 MNHEY and CDR2 SVGAGI. This CDR3 is built from 13 residues. Trimming stripped 1 base from V and 5 bases from J, with 6 bases between. The CDR3 coding sequence is TGTGCCAGCAGTTACTTGGGAGACAATGAGCAGTTCTTC. Translated, it gives CASSYLGDNEQFF.

The chain employs TRBV27 and TRBJ2-5, with 8 nucleotides matching TRBD1. With 5 bases clipped from V and 4 bases from J, the junction kept 6 bases outside the gene matches. This CDR3 has 14 amino acids. CDR1 is MNHEY and CDR2 is SMNVEV in the germline V gene (reference sequence). CDR3 nucleotides: TGTGCCAGCAGTCCCAGGGGGCCTCCAGAGACCCAGTACTTC. Translation gives CASSPRGPPETQYF.

The V call is TRBV2, the J call TRBJ2-7, with TRBD2 as a possible D gene (5 bases). Trimming cost V 6 bases and J 3 bases, with 12 bases left between them. Germline V gene data show CDR1 as SNHLY and CDR2 as FYNNEI. The CDR3 is 13 amino acids. CDR3 loop: CASSEGWGYEQYF. Written as DNA, the CDR3 is TGTGCCAGCAGCGAGGGTTGGGGCTACGAGCAGTACTTC.

V is TRBV6-6 and J is TRBJ1-1, with 7 bases fitting TRBD1. V shed 5 bases and J 4 bases; nucleotides not matched to a gene: 1. CDR1 MNHNY and CDR2 SVGAGI come from the germline V gene (reference sequence). The CDR3 contains 12 residues. The CDR3 sequence: CASSDRATEAFF. CDR3 in DNA: TGTGCCAGCAGTGACAGGGCCACTGAAGCTTTCTTT.

The V call is TRBV7-2, the J call TRBJ2-7; 7 nucleotides line up with TRBD1. After removal of 3 bases from V and 0 bases from J, the junction contained 14 bases not matched to a gene. The length of the CDR3 is 18 residues. Germline V gene sequence: CDR1 SGHTA, CDR2 FQGNSA. The CDR3, as DNA: TGTGCCAGCAGCTTGGGAGTTGACAGGGAAAAGTACTCCTACGAGCAGTACTTC. This translates into CASSLGVDREKYSYEQYF.

The V call is TRBV5-6, the J call TRBJ2-5; D remains unclear. V lost 1 base, J lost 1 base, and 11 bases lay in between. Germline V CDR1 and CDR2: SGHDT, YYEEEE. The CDR3 length is 15 residues. The CDR3 nucleotides read TGTGCCAGCAGCTTGCTGCGTCGACGCCAAGAGACCCAGTACTTC. Amino acids: CASSLLRRRQETQYF.

This clone was observed a single time. V is TRBV6-5 and J is TRBJ1-2; D not resolved. Trimming removed 0 bases from V and 7 bases from J, with 12 bases in between. CDR1 and CDR2 (germline): MNHEY, SVGAGI. The CDR3 sequence is 14 residues long. CDR3 sequence (DNA): TGTGCCAGCAGTTACTCAAGAGGTTTGAGTGGCTACACCTTC. Encoded protein: CASSYSRGLSGYTF.

The sample holds one count of this clone. The chain couples TRBV5-6 to TRBJ2-5, with unresolved D. The CDR3 consists of 11 residues. Germline V gene sequence: CDR1 SGHDT, CDR2 YYEEEE. The ends were cut back, 0 bases at V and 7 bases at J, with 4 bases in the middle. CDR3: CASSLDSTQYF. The CDR3 region has the DNA TGTGCCAGCAGCTTGGACTCGACCCAGTACTTC.

The chain has TRBV19 and TRBJ2-1, with TRBD1 as a possible D gene (6 bases). V was shortened by 9 bases and J by 8 bases, with 14 bases between the two germline ends. CDR1 and CDR2 from the germline V gene are LNHDA and SQIVND (reference sequence). CDR3 length: 12 amino acids. The CDR3 sequence: CASSLGGDEQFF. CDR3 DNA sequence: TGTGCCAGCTCCCTTGGGGGCGATGAGCAGTTCTTC.

The chain links TRBV5-1 to TRBJ2-3, with TRBD2 matching 10 bases. The junction had 17 bases not matched to a gene; V was cut back by 4 bases and J by 6 bases. Germline loops: CDR1 SGHRS, CDR2 YFSETQ. The CDR3 is 18 residues long. The CDR3 region is CASSLEASGSSFDDTQYF. CDR3 nucleotides: TGCGCCAGCAGCCTAGAGGCTAGCGGGAGTTCTTTCGACGATACGCAGTATTTT.

This chain joins TRBV5-8 and TRBJ2-7; TRBD1 matches 8 bases. CDR3 length: 15 residues. The V gene end was trimmed by 2 bases and the J gene end by 5 bases; junction bases not matched to a gene: 9. The germline V gene has CDR1 SGHTS and CDR2 YDEGEE. CDR3 nucleotide sequence: TGTGCCAGCAGCTTATATGACAGGGGCAGGGACGAGCAGTACTTC. Protein: CASSLYDRGRDEQYF.